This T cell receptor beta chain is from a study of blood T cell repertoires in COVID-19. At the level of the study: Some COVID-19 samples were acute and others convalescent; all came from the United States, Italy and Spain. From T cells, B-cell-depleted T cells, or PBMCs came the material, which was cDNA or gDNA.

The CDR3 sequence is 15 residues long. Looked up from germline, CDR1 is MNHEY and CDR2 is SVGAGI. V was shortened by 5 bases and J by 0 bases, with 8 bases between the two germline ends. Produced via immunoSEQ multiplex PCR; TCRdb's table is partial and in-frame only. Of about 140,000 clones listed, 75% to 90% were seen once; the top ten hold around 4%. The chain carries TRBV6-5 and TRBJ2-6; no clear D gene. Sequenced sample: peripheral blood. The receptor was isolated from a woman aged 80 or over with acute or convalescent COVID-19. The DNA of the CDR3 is TGTGCCAGCAGTCCTTGGCTCTCTGGGGCCAACGTCCTGACTTTC. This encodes CASSPWLSGANVLTF.